This T cell receptor (beta chain) appears in the sequencing data of a study of blood T cell repertoires in COVID-19. The wider study: Researchers got acute and convalescent COVID-19 samples from the United States, Italy and Spain. From T cells, B-cell-depleted T cells, or PBMCs came the material, which was cDNA or gDNA.

In the original processing: Using reference gene primer amplification, nucleated cell counts were estimated. Profiled with immunoSEQ multiplex PCR; TCRdb holds only in-frame clones, not every one. The DNA gave D and trimming, while V, J and clone size come from that table. The top ten hold 9.5% to 13% of the sample, which has roughly 36,000 clones, 80% to 90% seen once. The CDR3 runs 15 residues. Germline V CDR1 and CDR2: KGHSH, LQKENI. V was pared by 1 base and J by 3 bases, with 5 bases of the junction left unmatched. Material: peripheral blood. The rearrangement links TRBV18 to TRBJ2-5; TRBD1 aligns across 7 bases. The TCR sequence derives from a man at least 80 years old with active COVID-19. The CDR3 coding sequence is TGTGCCAGCTCACCACGTGTAGGGGGCGAAGAGACCCAGTACTTC. It yields the protein CASSPRVGGEETQYF.